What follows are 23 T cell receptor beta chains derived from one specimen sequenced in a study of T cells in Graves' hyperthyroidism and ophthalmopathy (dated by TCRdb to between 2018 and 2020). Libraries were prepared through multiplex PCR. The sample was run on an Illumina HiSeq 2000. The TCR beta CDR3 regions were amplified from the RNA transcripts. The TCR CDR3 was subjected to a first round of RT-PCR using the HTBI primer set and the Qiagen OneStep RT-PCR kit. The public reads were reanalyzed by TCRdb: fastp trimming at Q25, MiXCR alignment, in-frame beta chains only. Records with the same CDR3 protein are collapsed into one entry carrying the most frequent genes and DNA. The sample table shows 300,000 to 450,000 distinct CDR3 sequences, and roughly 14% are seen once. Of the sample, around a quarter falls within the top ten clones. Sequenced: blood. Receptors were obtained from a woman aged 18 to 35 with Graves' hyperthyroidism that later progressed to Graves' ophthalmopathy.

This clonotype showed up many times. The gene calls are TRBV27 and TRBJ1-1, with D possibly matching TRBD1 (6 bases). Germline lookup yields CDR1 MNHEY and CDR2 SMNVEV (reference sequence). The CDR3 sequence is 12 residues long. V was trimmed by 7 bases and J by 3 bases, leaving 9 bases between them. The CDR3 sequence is CASKRGDTEAFF. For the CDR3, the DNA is TGTGCCAGCAAGAGGGGGGACACTGAAGCTTTCTTT.

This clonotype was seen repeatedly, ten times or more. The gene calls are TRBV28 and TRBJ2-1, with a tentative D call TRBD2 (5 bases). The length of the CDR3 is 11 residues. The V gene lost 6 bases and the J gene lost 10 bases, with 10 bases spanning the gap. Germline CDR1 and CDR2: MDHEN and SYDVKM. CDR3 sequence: CASSRRREQFF. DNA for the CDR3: TGTGCCAGCAGCCGAAGGAGGGAGCAGTTCTTC.

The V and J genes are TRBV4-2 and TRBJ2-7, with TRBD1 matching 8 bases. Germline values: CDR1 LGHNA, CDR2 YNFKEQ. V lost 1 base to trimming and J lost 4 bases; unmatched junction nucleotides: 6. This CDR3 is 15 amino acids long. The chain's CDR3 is CASSQAQGAEYEQYF. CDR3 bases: TGTGCCAGCAGCCAAGCGCAGGGGGCTGAGTACGAGCAGTACTTC.

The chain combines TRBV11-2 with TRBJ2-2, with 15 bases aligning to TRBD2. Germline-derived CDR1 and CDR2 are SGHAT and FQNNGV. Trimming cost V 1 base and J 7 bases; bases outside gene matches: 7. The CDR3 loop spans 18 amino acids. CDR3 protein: CASSLGTSGRALGGELFF. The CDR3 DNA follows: TGTGCCAGCAGCTTAGGGACTAGCGGGAGGGCATTGGGCGGGGAGCTGTTTTTT.

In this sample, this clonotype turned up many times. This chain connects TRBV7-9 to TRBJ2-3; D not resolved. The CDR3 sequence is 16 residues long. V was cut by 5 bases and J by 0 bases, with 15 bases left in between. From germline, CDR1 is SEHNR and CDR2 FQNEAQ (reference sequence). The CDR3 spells CASSPAEITSTDTQYF. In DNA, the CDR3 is TGTGCCAGCAGCCCTGCCGAGATTACAAGCACAGATACGCAGTATTTT.

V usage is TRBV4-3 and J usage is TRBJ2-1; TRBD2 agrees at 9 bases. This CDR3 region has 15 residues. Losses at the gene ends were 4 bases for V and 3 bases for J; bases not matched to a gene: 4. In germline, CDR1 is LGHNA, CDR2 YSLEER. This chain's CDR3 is CASSPGLAYYNEQFF. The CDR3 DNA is TGCGCCAGCAGCCCGGGACTAGCTTACTACAATGAGCAGTTCTTC.

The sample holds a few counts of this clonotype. The CDR3 nucleotides are TGTGCCAGCAGTTCCAGGGGGCGCGGATACGAGCAGTACTTC. Translating it yields CASSSRGRGYEQYF. The gene calls are TRBV27 and TRBJ2-7; 8 bases are a match to TRBD1. Looked up from germline, CDR1 is MNHEY and CDR2 is SMNVEV (reference sequence). This CDR3 contains 14 residues. V trimming: 4 bases; J trimming: 4 bases; junction bases outside the gene matches: 6.

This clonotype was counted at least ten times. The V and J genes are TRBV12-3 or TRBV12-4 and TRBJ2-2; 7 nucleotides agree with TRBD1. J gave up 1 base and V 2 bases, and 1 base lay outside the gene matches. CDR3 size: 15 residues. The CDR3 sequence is CASSLRTGNTGELFF. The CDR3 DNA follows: TGTGCCAGCAGTTTAAGGACAGGGAACACCGGGGAGCTGTTTTTT.

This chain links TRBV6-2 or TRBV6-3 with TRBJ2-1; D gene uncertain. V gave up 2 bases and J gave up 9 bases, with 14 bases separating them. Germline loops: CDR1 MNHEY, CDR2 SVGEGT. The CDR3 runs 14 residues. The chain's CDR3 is CASSYRIVRGEQFF. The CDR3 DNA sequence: TGTGCCAGCAGTTACCGGATCGTCAGAGGTGAGCAGTTCTTC.

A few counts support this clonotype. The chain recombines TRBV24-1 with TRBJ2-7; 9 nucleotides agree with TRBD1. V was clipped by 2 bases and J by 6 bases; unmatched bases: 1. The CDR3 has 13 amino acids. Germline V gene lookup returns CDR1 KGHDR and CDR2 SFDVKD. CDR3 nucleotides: TGTGCCACCAGTGATTGGACAGGGGCCGAGCAGTACTTC. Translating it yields CATSDWTGAEQYF.

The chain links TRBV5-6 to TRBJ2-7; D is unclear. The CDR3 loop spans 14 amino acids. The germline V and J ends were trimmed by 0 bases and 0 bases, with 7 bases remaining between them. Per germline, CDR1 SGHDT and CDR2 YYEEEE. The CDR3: CASSLEGYSYEQYF. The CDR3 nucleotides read TGTGCCAGCAGCTTGGAAGGCTACTCCTACGAGCAGTACTTC.

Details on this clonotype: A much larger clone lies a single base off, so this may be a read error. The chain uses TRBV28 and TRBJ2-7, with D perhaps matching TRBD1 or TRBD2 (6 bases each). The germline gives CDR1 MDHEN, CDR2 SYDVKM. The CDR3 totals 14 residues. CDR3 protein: CVSRGGDGPYEQYF. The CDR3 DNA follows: TGTGTCAGCAGGGGAGGAGACGGCCCCTACGAGCAGTACTTC. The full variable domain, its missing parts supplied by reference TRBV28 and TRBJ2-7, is DVKVTQSSRYLVKRTGEKVFLECVQDMDHENMFWYRQDPGLGLRLIYFSYDVKMKEKGDIPEGYSVSREKKERFSLILESASTNQTSMYLCVSRGGDGPYEQYFGPGTRLTVT.

CDR3: CASSEGQGYTGELFF. As DNA, the CDR3 is TGTGCCAGCAGTGAGGGACAGGGGTACACCGGGGAGCTGTTTTTT. The J gene is TRBJ2-2, the V gene TRBV2; 10 bases are shared with TRBD1. The junction had 1 base not matched to a gene; V was cut back by 3 bases and J by 3 bases. CDR1 is SNHLY, CDR2 FYNNEI, per germline. The CDR3 has 15 amino acids.

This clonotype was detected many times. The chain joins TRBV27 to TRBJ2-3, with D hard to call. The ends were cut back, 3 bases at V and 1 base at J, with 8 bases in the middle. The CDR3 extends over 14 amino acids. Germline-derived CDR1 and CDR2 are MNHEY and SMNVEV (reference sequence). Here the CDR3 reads CASSFEEGTDTQYF. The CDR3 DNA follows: TGTGCCAGCAGTTTCGAGGAAGGCACAGATACGCAGTATTTT.

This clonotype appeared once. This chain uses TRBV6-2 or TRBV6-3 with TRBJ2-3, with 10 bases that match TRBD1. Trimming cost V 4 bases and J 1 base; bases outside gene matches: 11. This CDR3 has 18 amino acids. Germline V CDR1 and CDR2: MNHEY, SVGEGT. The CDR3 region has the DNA TGTGCCAGCAGTTCAGTACCGGGACAGGGGTGGGGCACAGATACGCAGTATTTT. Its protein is CASSSVPGQGWGTDTQYF.

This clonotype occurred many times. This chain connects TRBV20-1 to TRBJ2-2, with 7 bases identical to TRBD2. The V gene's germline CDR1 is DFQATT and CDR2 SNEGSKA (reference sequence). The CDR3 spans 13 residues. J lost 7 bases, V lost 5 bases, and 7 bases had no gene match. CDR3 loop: CSASNGGSGELFF. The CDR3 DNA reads TGCAGTGCTTCAAACGGGGGGAGCGGGGAGCTGTTTTTT.

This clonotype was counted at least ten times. CDR3 in DNA: TGTGCCAGCAGTGAAAGCAGGGGGCCTAACTATGGCTACACCTTC. It is translated as CASSESRGPNYGYTF. The chain has TRBV2 and TRBJ1-2; 8 bases match TRBD1. Germline V gene lookup returns CDR1 SNHLY and CDR2 FYNNEI. The CDR3 has 15 amino acids. With 2 bases clipped from V and 0 bases from J, the junction kept 2 bases outside the gene matches.

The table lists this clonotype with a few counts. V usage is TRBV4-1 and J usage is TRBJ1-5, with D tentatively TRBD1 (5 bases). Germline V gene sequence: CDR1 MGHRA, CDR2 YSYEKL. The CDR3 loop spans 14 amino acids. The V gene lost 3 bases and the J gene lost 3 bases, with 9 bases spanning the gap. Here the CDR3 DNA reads TGCGCCAGCAGCCACGGACATCCCAATCAGCCCCAGCATTTT. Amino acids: CASSHGHPNQPQHF.

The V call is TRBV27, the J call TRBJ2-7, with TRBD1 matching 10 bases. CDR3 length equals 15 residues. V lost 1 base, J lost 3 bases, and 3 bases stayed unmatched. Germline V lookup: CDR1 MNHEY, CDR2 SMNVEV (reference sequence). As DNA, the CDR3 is TGTGCCAGCAGTTTATTCAGGGACAGGGGCTACGAGCAGTACTTC. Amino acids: CASSLFRDRGYEQYF.

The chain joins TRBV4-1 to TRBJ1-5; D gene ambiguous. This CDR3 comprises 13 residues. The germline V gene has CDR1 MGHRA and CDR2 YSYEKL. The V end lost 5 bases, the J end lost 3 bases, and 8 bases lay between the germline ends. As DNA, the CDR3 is TGCGCCAGCAGCGAACGGGTCAATCAGCCCCAGCATTTT. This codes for CASSERVNQPQHF.

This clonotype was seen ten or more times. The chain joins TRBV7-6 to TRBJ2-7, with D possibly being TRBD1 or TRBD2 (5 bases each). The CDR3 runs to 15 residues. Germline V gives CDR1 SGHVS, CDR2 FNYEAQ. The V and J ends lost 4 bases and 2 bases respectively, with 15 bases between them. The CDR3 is CASSSPTEGTYEQYF. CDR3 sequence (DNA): TGTGCCAGCAGCTCCCCGACAGAGGGAACCTACGAGCAGTACTTC.

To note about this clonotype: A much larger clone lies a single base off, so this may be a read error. As DNA, the CDR3 is TGTGCCAGCAGCCCGAGGGCGGCTCCAGATGATCAGTTCTTC. Protein: CASSPRAAPDDQFF. This chain uses TRBV11-2 with TRBJ2-1; a possible D gene is TRBD2 (5 bases). Per germline, CDR1 SGHAT and CDR2 FQNNGV. The length of the CDR3 is 14 residues.

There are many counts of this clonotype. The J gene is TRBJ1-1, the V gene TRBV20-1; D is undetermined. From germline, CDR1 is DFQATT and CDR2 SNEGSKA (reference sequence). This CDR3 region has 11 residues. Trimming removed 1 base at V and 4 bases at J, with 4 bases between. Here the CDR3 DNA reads TGCAGTGCTAGAGCGACCACTGAAGCTTTCTTT. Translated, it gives CSARATTEAFF.